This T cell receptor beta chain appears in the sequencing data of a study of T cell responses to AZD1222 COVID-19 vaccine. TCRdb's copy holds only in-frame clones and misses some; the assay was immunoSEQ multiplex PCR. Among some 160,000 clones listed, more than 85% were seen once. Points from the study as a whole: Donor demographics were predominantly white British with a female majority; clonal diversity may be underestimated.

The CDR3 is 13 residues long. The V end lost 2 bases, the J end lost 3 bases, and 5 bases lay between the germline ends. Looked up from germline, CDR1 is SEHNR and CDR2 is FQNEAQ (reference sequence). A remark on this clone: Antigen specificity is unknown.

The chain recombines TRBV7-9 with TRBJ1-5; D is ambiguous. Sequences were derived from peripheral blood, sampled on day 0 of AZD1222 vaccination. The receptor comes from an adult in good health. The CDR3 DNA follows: TGTGCCAGCAGCTTACAGGCCAATCAGCCCCAGCATTTT. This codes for CASSLQANQPQHF.